This T cell receptor beta chain was sequenced during a study of T cells in localized non-small cell lung cancer. Points from the study as a whole: Measurement of T cell clonality placed uninvolved adjacent lung highest, above the level in tumor.

Clones were read by immunoSEQ multiplex PCR, and TCRdb kept only the in-frame ones, dropping some. The data show approximately 30,000 clones, almost 90% seen once. Comment on this clone: Its antigen is not identified.

This TCR was recovered from a woman aged 35-75 years with stage I lung adenocarcinoma. The sample was peripheral blood, taken before any cancer treatment.

The CDR3 DNA is TGCGCCAGCAGCCGGGAGGGACTAGACTACAATGAGCAGTTCTTC. Translation gives CASSREGLDYNEQFF. The chain employs TRBV5-1 and TRBJ2-1; 8 nucleotides align to TRBD2. CDR3 length: 15 amino acids. CDR1 and CDR2 from the germline V gene are SGHRS and YFSETQ. The ends lost 4 bases at V and 3 bases at J; junction bases unmatched: 6.